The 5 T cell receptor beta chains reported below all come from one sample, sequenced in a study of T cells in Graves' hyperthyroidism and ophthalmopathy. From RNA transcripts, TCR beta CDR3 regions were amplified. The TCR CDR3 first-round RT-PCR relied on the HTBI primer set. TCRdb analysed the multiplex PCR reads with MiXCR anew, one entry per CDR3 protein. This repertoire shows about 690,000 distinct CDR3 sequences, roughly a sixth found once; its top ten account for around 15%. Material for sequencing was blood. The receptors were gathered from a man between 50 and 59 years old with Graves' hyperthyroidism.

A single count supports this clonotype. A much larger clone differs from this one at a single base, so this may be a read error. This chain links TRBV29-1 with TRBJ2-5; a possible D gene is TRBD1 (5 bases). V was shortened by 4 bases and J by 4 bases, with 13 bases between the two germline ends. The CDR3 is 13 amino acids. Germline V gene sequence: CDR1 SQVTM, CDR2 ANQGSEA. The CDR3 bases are TGCAGCGTTGCAGGGAAGGTAGGAGAGACCCAGTACTTC. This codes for CSVAGKVGETQYF. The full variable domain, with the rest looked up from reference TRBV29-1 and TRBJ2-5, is SAVISQKPSRDICQRGTSLTIQCQVDSQVTMMFWYRQQPGQSLTLIATANQGSEATYESGFVIDKFPISRPNLTFSTLTVSNMSPEDSSIYLCSVAGKVGETQYFGPGTRLLVL.

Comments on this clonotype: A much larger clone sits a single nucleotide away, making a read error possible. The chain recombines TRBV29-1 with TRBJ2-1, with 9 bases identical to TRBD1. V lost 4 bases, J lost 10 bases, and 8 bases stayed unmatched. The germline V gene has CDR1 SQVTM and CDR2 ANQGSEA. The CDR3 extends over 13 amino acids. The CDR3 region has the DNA TGCAGCGTTGCGACAGGGGGATATCGGGAGCAGTTCTTC. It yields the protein CSVATGGYREQFF.

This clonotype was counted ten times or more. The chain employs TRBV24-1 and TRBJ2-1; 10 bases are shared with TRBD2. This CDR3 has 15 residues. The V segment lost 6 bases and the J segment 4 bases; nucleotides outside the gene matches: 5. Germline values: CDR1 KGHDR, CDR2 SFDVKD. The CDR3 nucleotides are TGTGCCACCAGTAAAGCGGGAGGGAAGTACAATGAGCAGTTCTTC. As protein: CATSKAGGKYNEQFF.

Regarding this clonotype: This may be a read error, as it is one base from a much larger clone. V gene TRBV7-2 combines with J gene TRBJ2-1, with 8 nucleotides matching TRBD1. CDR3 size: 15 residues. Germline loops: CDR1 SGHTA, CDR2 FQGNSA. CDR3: CASSFGQGLVDEQLF. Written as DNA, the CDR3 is TGTGCCAGCAGCTTTGGACAGGGCTTAGTGGATGAGCAGCTCTTC. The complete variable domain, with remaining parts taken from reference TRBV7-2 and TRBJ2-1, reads GAGVSQSPSNKVTEKGKDVELRCDPISGHTALYWYRQSLGQGLEFLIYFQGNSAPDKSGLPSDRFSAERTGGSVSTLTIQRTQQEDSAVYLCASSFGQGLVDEQLFGPGTRLTVL.

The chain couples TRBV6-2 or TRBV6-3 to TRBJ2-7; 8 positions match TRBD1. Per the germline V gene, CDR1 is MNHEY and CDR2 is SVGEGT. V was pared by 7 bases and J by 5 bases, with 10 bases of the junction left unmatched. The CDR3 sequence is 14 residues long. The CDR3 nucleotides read TGTGCCAGCACTGGGAGACAGGGGAACCACGAGCAGTACTTC. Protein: CASTGRQGNHEQYF.